The clone carrying this T cell receptor (beta chain) appeared a single time. Its antigen is undetermined. This specimen comes from a study of T cell clonotyping in hematopoietic cell transplantation. Study details: Recipients' pretransplant samples followed cytoreduction.

Sequenced by immunoSEQ multiplex PCR; TCRdb stores in-frame clones only, minus some. The table includes about 49,000 clones, about nine tenths detected once. The time point is: recipient sample about 28 days before transplant, after cytoreduction. Study results and caveats: Graft donor and pretransplant recipient Inverse Simpson Index values predicted broader posttransplant TCR diversity. No sorting was done, leaving CD4 and CD8 contributions mixed. Pathologically expanded recipient clonotypes increased progressively from day 30 to day 180 as diversity fell.

The CDR3 is 14 residues long. Germline V gives CDR1 MNHNS, CDR2 SASEGT. V was pared by 10 bases and J by 5 bases, with 11 bases of the junction left unmatched. This clonotype was sampled from a man aged 60-69 years with biphenotypic leukemia. Some clones in this sample may be carry-over from other donors' samples. The sample was peripheral blood mononuclear cells, taken before stem cell transplant. This chain links TRBV6-1 with TRBJ1-5; 7 bases match TRBD1. CDR3 in amino acids: CATRDSHRDQPQHF. In nucleotides, the CDR3 is TGTGCCACCCGGGACAGCCACCGGGATCAGCCCCAGCATTTT.